These T cell receptor beta chains were read from a single sample in a study of Ad26.COV2.S vaccination and SARS-CoV-2 variants. Method: immunoSEQ multiplex PCR; TCRdb's copy keeps in-frame clones and lacks some. The data hold a few hundred thousand clones, with roughly 91% observed a single time. The material was peripheral blood, obtained in a trial of Ad26.COV2.S vaccine versus placebo. These receptors originate from a person aged 18-60 years who received the Ad26.COV2.S COVID-19 vaccine or a placebo. Both conserved end residues are part of each CDR3. The order of the fields is D gene, clone size, V gene, J gene, CDR3 length, CDR3 DNA, CDR3 protein. A D gene is named only where the DNA matches it firmly. Size is stated for part of the rows, as once, few or many counts, or as a class when the clone is expanded.

TRBD2	-	TRBV7-2	TRBJ2-7	14	TGTGCCAGCAGCGCTAGCGGGGGGGCTTACGAGCAGTACTTC	CASSASGGAYEQYF
-	-	TRBV10-3	TRBJ1-5	17	TGTGCCATCAGTGGGGTGAGGGCCGGAGATAGCAATCAGCCCCAGCATTTT	CAISGVRAGDSNQPQHF
-	-	TRBV29-1	TRBJ1-2	9	TGCAGCGTTGCAGCCGGCTACACCTTC	CSVAAGYTF
TRBD2	-	TRBV4-1	TRBJ2-5	14	TGCGCCAGCAGCCCGTGGGAGGGAGTCGAGACCCAGTACTTC	CASSPWEGVETQYF
-	-	TRBV19	TRBJ1-5	15	TGTGCCAGTAGTAAGGGCGGGTATAGCAATCAGCCCCAGCATTTT	CASSKGGYSNQPQHF
TRBD2	-	TRBV9	TRBJ2-3	15	TGTGCCAGCAACGATCTAGCGGGCGGCACAGATACGCAGTATTTT	CASNDLAGGTDTQYF
-	-	TRBV5-8	TRBJ1-1	14	TGTGCCAGCAGCTTCCAGACGGGGAACACTGAAGCTTTCTTT	CASSFQTGNTEAFF
TRBD1	-	TRBV6-5	TRBJ1-6	13	TGTGCCAGCAGAAACAGGGGGCTGTCCCCCCTCCACTTT	CASRNRGLSPLHF
TRBD1	-	TRBV27	TRBJ1-6	19	TGTGCCAGCAGCCGCCGGGACAGGGGGCCTAGCTCCTATAATTCACCCCTCCACTTT	CASSRRDRGPSSYNSPLHF
-	-	TRBV21-1	TRBJ1-1	14	TGTGCCAGCAGCAAAGAATGCGTGAACACTGAAGCTTTCTTT	CASSKECVNTEAFF
TRBD1	-	TRBV7-2	TRBJ1-1	14	TGTGCCAGCAGCAAACAGGGGCGGAACACTGAAGCTTTCTTT	CASSKQGRNTEAFF
-	once	TRBV3-1/TRBV3-2	TRBJ1-1	16	TGTGCCAGCAGCCAGAGGGACGGTACTCGGAACACTGAAGCTTTCTTT	CASSQRDGTRNTEAFF
-	once	TRBV4-1	TRBJ1-5	14	TGCGCCAGCAGCCATACAGGCGTTTCTCAGCCCCAGCATTTT	CASSHTGVSQPQHF
TRBD1	-	TRBV4-2	TRBJ1-1	14	TGTGCCAGCAGCCAACCTGGACAGGAGAGTGAAGCTTTCTTT	CASSQPGQESEAFF
-	many	TRBV6-2/TRBV6-3	TRBJ1-2	13	TGTGCCAGCAGTTCCGACAGGCGCTATGGCTACACCTTC	CASSSDRRYGYTF
-	-	TRBV30	TRBJ1-4	19	TGTGCCTGGAGTGTACGAGTTTTAATAGGAATCCGGGCTAATGAAAAACTGTTTTTT	CAWSVRVLIGIRANEKLFF
TRBD1	-	TRBV7-2	TRBJ2-5	14	TGTGCCAGCAGCTTAGGGACAGGGCAAGAGACCCAGTACTTC	CASSLGTGQETQYF
-	-	TRBV14	TRBJ1-4	15	TGTGCCAGCAGCCGTCGGTGGGGGTTCAGTGAAAAACTGTTTTTT	CASSRRWGFSEKLFF
-	-	TRBV18	TRBJ1-3	15	TGTGCCAGCTCACCTGGGAGCGGGGGAGGAAACACCATATATTTT	CASSPGSGGGNTIYF
TRBD1	-	TRBV7-3	TRBJ2-1	14	TGTGCCAGCAGATTGGACAGGGGGAGGAATGAGCAGTTCTTC	CASRLDRGRNEQFF
TRBD1	-	TRBV2	TRBJ1-2	14	TGTGCCAGCAGTGTGTCAGGGACAGTAAGTGCCTACACCTTC	CASSVSGTVSAYTF
-	once	TRBV30	TRBJ1-2	14	TGTGCCTGGGCCCCTCGGACACCTGGCTATGGCTACACCTTC	CAWAPRTPGYGYTF
-	-	TRBV5-4	TRBJ1-1	12	TGTGCCAGCAGCGCCGGGACTGGACGGGCTTTCTTT	CASSAGTGRAFF
TRBD1	-	TRBV4-3	TRBJ1-2	17	TGCGCCAGCAGCCAAGATCGCGGAGGGGGCGGTATGAGTGGCTACACCTTC	CASSQDRGGGGMSGYTF
TRBD2	-	TRBV10-3	TRBJ2-2	14	TGTGCCATTGAGCGGGGGGGCGATGACGGGGAGCTGTTTTTT	CAIERGGDDGELFF
-	-	TRBV4-2	TRBJ1-4	13	TGTGCCAGCAGCCAAGCGGTCCGGGGAAAACTGTTTTTT	CASSQAVRGKLFF
TRBD2	-	TRBV9	TRBJ2-1	16	TGTGCCAGCAGCGTAGAAGGCGGGGGGTCCTACAATGAGCAGTTCTTC	CASSVEGGGSYNEQFF
-	-	TRBV19	TRBJ2-1	12	TGTGCCAGTACCTCCGTAGGCAATGAGCAGTTCTTC	CASTSVGNEQFF
-	-	TRBV18	TRBJ2-1	12	TGTGCCAGCTCACCGACTGGCAATGAGCAGTTCTTC	CASSPTGNEQFF
-	-	TRBV19	TRBJ1-2	14	TGTGCCAGTAGTATAGCACGGACACACTATGGCTACACCTTC	CASSIARTHYGYTF
TRBD2	once	TRBV6-6	TRBJ2-1	15	TGTGCCAGCAGGGCCCTAGCGGGGGGGCGGAATGAGCAGTTCTTC	CASRALAGGRNEQFF
TRBD1	-	TRBV7-2	TRBJ1-5	15	TGTGCCAGCAGCTTAGCGACAGGGCCCAATCAGCCCCAGCATTTT	CASSLATGPNQPQHF
-	-	TRBV11-2	TRBJ1-2	13	TGTGCCAGCAGCTTAGTAGCCGGAGGACCTTTTTCCTTC	CASSLVAGGPFSF
TRBD1	-	TRBV4-1	TRBJ1-2	15	TGCGCCAGCAGCCAACAGGAAGGACAGGGCTATGGCTACACCTTC	CASSQQEGQGYGYTF
TRBD1	-	TRBV29-1	TRBJ2-3	14	TGCAGCGTTCGGGGACAGGGGTTCAGGGTTACGCAGTATTTT	CSVRGQGFRVTQYF
-	once	TRBV27	TRBJ1-4	15	TGTGCCAGCAGTCGACTGACAGCAACTAATGAAAAACTGTTTTTT	CASSRLTATNEKLFF
-	-	TRBV19	TRBJ2-2	14	TGTGCCAGTAGTATAGTTCCGGGCTCCGGGGAGCTGTTTTTT	CASSIVPGSGELFF
TRBD2	-	TRBV5-1	TRBJ2-1	15	TGCGCCAGCAGCTTGGAAGCGGGGGGGTACAATGAGCAGTTCTTC	CASSLEAGGYNEQFF
-	-	TRBV5-4	TRBJ2-7	14	TGTGCCAGCAGCTTGGCAGGGGTTATGTACGAGCAGTACTTC	CASSLAGVMYEQYF
-	-	TRBV27	TRBJ2-3	13	TGTGCCAGCAGTTCCCTTCGCACAGATACGCAGTATTTT	CASSSLRTDTQYF
-	few	TRBV19	TRBJ1-2	14	TGTGCCAGTAGTATGGCGTCTATCAACTATGGCTACACCTTC	CASSMASINYGYTF
TRBD1	-	TRBV7-2	TRBJ1-5	15	TGTGCCAGCAGCTTGACAGGGGTAGGCAATCAGCCCCAGCATTTT	CASSLTGVGNQPQHF
TRBD1	-	TRBV4-3	TRBJ2-1	17	TGCGCCAGCAGCCAAGATCTCGGGACAGGGAAATACAATGAGCAGTTCTTC	CASSQDLGTGKYNEQFF
TRBD1	-	TRBV13	TRBJ2-7	18	TGTGCCAGCAGCAACCGGGACAGAAGGTACCTAAGCTCCTACGAGCAGTACTTC	CASSNRDRRYLSSYEQYF
-	-	TRBV15	TRBJ2-3	12	TGTGCCACCAGCAGAGAGGGAGATACGCAGTATTTT	CATSREGDTQYF
TRBD1	-	TRBV27	TRBJ1-2	14	TGTGCCAGCAGTTCGGACAGGGTAGTCTATGGCTACACCTTC	CASSSDRVVYGYTF